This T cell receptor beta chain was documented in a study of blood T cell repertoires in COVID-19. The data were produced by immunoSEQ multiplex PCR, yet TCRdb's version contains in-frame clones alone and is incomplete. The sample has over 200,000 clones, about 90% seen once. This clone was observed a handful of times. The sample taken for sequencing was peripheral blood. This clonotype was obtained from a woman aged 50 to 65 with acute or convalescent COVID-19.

The CDR3 DNA follows: TGTGCCAGCAGTTTCCAATCACGACAGGCCAGGGGAGAGACCCAGTACTTC. Translated: CASSFQSRQARGETQYF. J is TRBJ2-5 and V is TRBV27; D is perhaps TRBD1 (6 bases). Per germline, CDR1 MNHEY and CDR2 SMNVEV (reference sequence). The CDR3 consists of 17 residues. Trimming stripped 3 bases from V and 4 bases from J, with 21 bases between.